The 28 T cell receptor beta chains below were found in one sample sequenced in a study of cytomegalovirus exposure and HLA in healthy donors. The table came from immunoSEQ multiplex PCR; TCRdb's copy has only in-frame clones and leaves some out. The sample lists about 82,000 clones, roughly 95% occurring once. Source material: PBMCs. These receptors all stem from a woman aged 18 to 35 in good health and CMV-seronegative.

The chain has TRBV5-1 and TRBJ2-3; D not certain. The CDR3 covers 13 residues. The germline V gene has CDR1 SGHRS and CDR2 YFSETQ. Trimming removed 5 bases from V and 2 bases from J, with 9 bases in between. Here the CDR3 DNA reads TGCGCCAGCAGGCGTGACTCCACAGATACGCAGTATTTT. This gives the protein CASRRDSTDTQYF.

This chain connects TRBV1 to TRBJ2-5; no check of the table's D call, TRBD2, against the DNA was made. TRBV1 is termed a pseudogene. CDR3 length: 16 residues. CDR3 bases: TGCACCAGCAGCCGAACTAGCGGGGGGGTTGAAGAGACCCAGTACTTC. It translates to CTSSRTSGGVEETQYF.

The chain links TRBV15 to TRBJ2-3; 8 nucleotides agree with TRBD2. Germline V lookup: CDR1 LNHNV, CDR2 YYDKDF (reference sequence). This CDR3 region has 17 residues. Trimming at V came to 4 bases and at J to 2 bases, leaving 11 bases not matched to a gene. CDR3 DNA sequence: TGTGCCACCAGCAAGAAGCTAGCGGGCCTTAACACAGATACGCAGTATTTT. Translating gives CATSKKLAGLNTDTQYF.

The chain couples TRBV4-2 to TRBJ2-7, with D uncertain. The CDR3 is made up of 13 amino acids. Per germline, CDR1 LGHNA and CDR2 YNFKEQ. V lost 1 base and J 0 bases, leaving 4 bases between the germline ends. CDR3 DNA sequence: TGTGCCAGCAGCCAAGGCAGCTCCTACGAGCAGTACTTC. Its translation: CASSQGSSYEQYF.

This chain joins TRBV18 and TRBJ2-7; TRBD2 agrees at 7 bases. The J segment lost 1 base and the V segment lost 2 bases, leaving 5 bases of the junction unmatched. CDR1 and CDR2 from the germline V gene are KGHSH and LQKENI. This CDR3 spans 15 amino acids. The CDR3 nucleotides read TGTGCCAGCTCACCAGACCGGGGAGGGTCCTACGAGCAGTACTTC. Protein: CASSPDRGGSYEQYF.

V and J are TRBV10-3 and TRBJ2-2; 8 nucleotides align to TRBD1. CDR1 and CDR2 (germline): ENHRY, SYGVKD. This CDR3 has 14 amino acids. V lost 4 bases and J lost 8; bases outside the gene matches: 6. The CDR3 DNA sequence: TGTGCCATCAGTGCCCAGGGGGCGAATGGGGAGCTGTTTTTT. This codes for CAISAQGANGELFF.

V usage is TRBV28 and J usage is TRBJ2-7, with a tentative D call TRBD1 (5 bases). The CDR3 length is 15 residues. The V gene's germline CDR1 is MDHEN and CDR2 SYDVKM. Trimming stripped 5 bases from V and 5 bases from J, with 19 bases between. The CDR3 coding sequence is TGTGCCAGCAGTCTCTTGATTAGTGGGGCCCACGAGCAGTACTTC. Protein: CASSLLISGAHEQYF.

The CDR3 nucleotides are TGTGCCAGCAGCACTAGCGGCCTCACAGATACGCAGTATTTT. Protein product: CASSTSGLTDTQYF. The genes are TRBV11-2 and TRBJ2-3; TRBD2 agrees at 8 bases. The CDR3 spans 14 residues. V was pared by 5 bases and J by 2 bases, with 3 bases of the junction left unmatched. Germline V gene sequence: CDR1 SGHAT, CDR2 FQNNGV.

The V and J genes are TRBV7-9 and TRBJ2-7; 13 bases agree with TRBD2. J was trimmed by 6 bases and V by 5 bases; bases with no gene match: 4. CDR1 SEHNR and CDR2 FQNEAQ come from the germline V gene (reference sequence). The CDR3 has 14 amino acids. The DNA of the CDR3 is TGTGCCAGCAGCCCAACTAGCGGGGGGGCCGAGCAGTACTTC. It codes for CASSPTSGGAEQYF.

The gene calls are TRBV30 and TRBJ2-6; 11 bases are a match to TRBD2. Looked up from germline, CDR1 is GTSNPN and CDR2 is SVGIG (reference sequence). CDR3 length: 15 residues. After removal of 5 bases from V and 0 bases from J, the junction contained 0 bases not matched to a gene. CDR3 sequence reads: CAWGLAGSGANVLTF. The CDR3 nucleotides read TGTGCCTGGGGACTAGCGGGCTCTGGGGCCAACGTCCTGACTTTC.

The CDR3 sequence: CASSPLQGGYTF. The CDR3 coding sequence is TGCGCCAGCAGCCCTCTACAGGGAGGCTACACCTTC. The rearrangement joins TRBV5-1 to TRBJ1-2, with a weak D call TRBD1 (6 bases). CDR1 and CDR2 (germline): SGHRS, YFSETQ. The V end was cut by 4 bases, the J end by 8 bases, with 12 bases between. CDR3 length: 12 residues.

This clone was counted a single time. The chain links TRBV7-2 to TRBJ2-3; TRBD1 matches at 7 bases. Germline trimming cut 4 bases from V and 2 bases from J; bases unmatched to any gene: 6. The CDR3 runs to 15 residues. The V gene's germline CDR1 is SGHTA and CDR2 FQGNSA. The CDR3 coding sequence is TGTGCCAGCAGCTCCCGGACAGGCCTCACAGATACGCAGTATTTT. As protein: CASSSRTGLTDTQYF.

CDR3 in amino acids: CASKVDSGRETQYF. CDR3 DNA sequence: TGCGCCAGCAAGGTGGACTCCGGGCGGGAGACCCAGTACTTC. The chain couples TRBV5-1 to TRBJ2-5; maybe TRBD2 (5 bases). CDR3 length: 14 amino acids. The V gene lost 6 bases and the J gene lost 5 bases, with 17 bases spanning the gap. The germline gives CDR1 SGHRS, CDR2 YFSETQ.

The rearrangement joins TRBV6-5 to TRBJ1-1; D is unresolved. This CDR3 is 15 amino acids long. CDR1 and CDR2 (germline): MNHEY, SVGAGI. The V gene lost 4 bases and the J gene lost 0 bases, with 12 bases spanning the gap. CDR3 in DNA: TGTGCCAGCAGTTCCCTTCGGCGGGTGAACACTGAAGCTTTCTTT. Translation: CASSSLRRVNTEAFF.

V and J are TRBV6-1 and TRBJ2-3; 13 bases match TRBD2. There are 20 residues in the CDR3. The germline V gene encodes CDR1 MNHNS and CDR2 SASEGT. Germline trimming cut 0 bases from V and 3 bases from J; bases unmatched to any gene: 12. CDR3 loop: CASSEALKGLAGRGTDTQYF. CDR3 nucleotide sequence: TGTGCCAGCAGTGAAGCGCTTAAGGGACTAGCGGGGAGGGGGACAGATACGCAGTATTTT.

The table lists this clone with a count of one. The chain combines TRBV5-8 with TRBJ2-7; 8 positions agree with TRBD1. Germline V CDR1 and CDR2: SGHTS, YDEGEE. Unmatched junction bases numbered 1, after V lost 7 bases and J lost 1 base. This CDR3 comprises 12 residues. The CDR3, as DNA: TGTGCCAGCCGGACAGGGTCCTACGAGCAGTACTTC. Translated, it gives CASRTGSYEQYF. The full variable domain, completed using reference TRBV5-8 and TRBJ2-7, is EAGVTQSPTHLIKTRGQQATLRCSPISGHTSVYWYQQALGLGLQFLLWYDEGEERNRGNFPPRFSGRQFPNYSSELNVNALELEDSALYLCASRTGSYEQYFGPGTRLTVT.

The chain combines TRBV7-6 with TRBJ2-2; 7 nucleotides agree with TRBD1. This CDR3 has 16 residues. Trimming took 4 bases from V and 5 from J; bases not matched to a gene: 10. CDR1 is SGHVS, CDR2 FNYEAQ, per germline. The CDR3 spells CASSSRTGGYTGELFF. Here the CDR3 DNA reads TGTGCCAGCAGCTCCCGGACAGGAGGTTATACCGGGGAGCTGTTTTTT. The complete variable domain, with remaining parts taken from reference TRBV7-6 and TRBJ2-2, reads GAGVSQSPRYKVTKRGQDVALRCDPISGHVSLYWYRQALGQGPEFLTYFNYEAQQDKSGLPNDRFSAERPEGSISTLTIQRTEQRDSAMYRCASSSRTGGYTGELFFGEGSRLTVL.

V and J are TRBV6-5 and TRBJ2-7, with a tentative D call TRBD1 (6 bases). V lost 5 bases and J 5 bases, leaving 10 bases between the germline ends. The CDR3 has 12 amino acids. Per the germline V gene, CDR1 is MNHEY and CDR2 is SVGAGI. CDR3 DNA: TGTGCCAGCAGTCCAGGGGTCCACGAGCAGTACTTC. This encodes CASSPGVHEQYF.

This chain links TRBV5-1 with TRBJ2-5, with D tentatively TRBD2 (8 bases). Germline loops: CDR1 SGHRS, CDR2 YFSETQ. V was clipped by 7 bases and J by 5 bases, with 15 bases between them. This CDR3 has 13 amino acids. CDR3 DNA: TGCGCCAGCCGAATAGCGGGACAGGAGACCCAGTACTTC. Translation gives CASRIAGQETQYF. Based on the CDR3 plus reference TRBV5-1 and TRBJ2-5, the full variable domain is KAGVTQTPRYLIKTRGQQVTLSCSPISGHRSVSWYQQTPGQGLQFLFEYFSETQRNKGNFPGRFSGRQFSNSRSEMNVSTLELGDSALYLCASRIAGQETQYFGPGTRLLVL.

This clone has only a few counts. The rearrangement joins TRBV7-2 to TRBJ1-1; D gene unclear. The CDR3 extends over 12 amino acids. V gave up 1 base and J gave up 7 bases, with 7 bases separating them. CDR1 and CDR2 from the germline V gene are SGHTA and FQGNSA. CDR3 nucleotides: TGTGCCAGCAGCTTAGGGTTAGTTGAAGCTTTCTTT. It specifies CASSLGLVEAFF.

The chain uses TRBV11-3 and TRBJ2-2, with TRBD2 as a possible D gene (5 bases). The V gene's germline CDR1 is SGHNT and CDR2 YENEEA. This CDR3 is built from 14 residues. Trimming left V 3 bases short and J 4 bases short, with 9 bases between. This CDR3 is CASSFHRGTGELFF. CDR3 DNA: TGTGCCAGCAGCTTTCATCGGGGCACCGGGGAGCTGTTTTTT.

The chain employs TRBV7-8 and TRBJ1-6; no clear D gene. Trimming cost V 0 bases and J 8 bases, with 8 bases left between them. The CDR3 is made up of 14 amino acids. The germline CDR1 and CDR2 sequences are SGHVS and FQNEAQ. The CDR3 protein is CASSLALRDSPLHF. The CDR3 bases are TGTGCCAGCAGCTTAGCGCTTCGGGATTCACCCCTCCACTTT.

The rearrangement uses TRBV19 and TRBJ1-1; 8 positions match TRBD1. V dropped 3 bases and J dropped 0; count of bases not matched to a gene: 3. Germline values: CDR1 LNHDA, CDR2 SQIVND (reference sequence). The CDR3 covers 15 residues. CDR3 bases: TGTGCCAGTAGTATTTCGGACAGGGTGAACACTGAAGCTTTCTTT. It is translated as CASSISDRVNTEAFF.

The V call is TRBV5-6, the J call TRBJ1-2; TRBD1 agrees at 7 bases. The trim removed 4 bases at V and 4 bases at J, leaving 10 bases unmatched. The germline CDR1 and CDR2 sequences are SGHDT and YYEEEE. The CDR3 has 15 amino acids. The CDR3 region has the DNA TGTGCCAGCAGCCCCGGCGGAGGGACAGTCTATGGCTACACCTTC. Amino acid sequence: CASSPGGGTVYGYTF.

This rearrangement joins TRBV6-1 to TRBJ1-4; the match to TRBD1 covers 8 bases. With 4 bases clipped from V and 2 bases from J, the junction kept 3 bases outside the gene matches. The CDR3 extends over 15 amino acids. The germline CDR1 and CDR2 sequences are MNHNS and SASEGT. CDR3 sequence (DNA): TGTGCCAGCAGTGGATGGACAGGGACTAATGAAAAACTGTTTTTT. Its translation is CASSGWTGTNEKLFF.

CDR3 region: CASSSGGRLLSYEQYF. CDR3 coding DNA: TGTGCCAGCAGCTCCGGGGGTCGGCTCCTCTCCTACGAGCAGTACTTC. The chain combines TRBV7-2 with TRBJ2-7; possibly TRBD2 for D (6 bases). The V end was cut by 4 bases, the J end by 0 bases, with 16 bases between. This CDR3 has 16 amino acids. CDR1 is SGHTA and CDR2 is FQGNSA in the germline V gene.

The chain employs TRBV5-6 and TRBJ2-7; D possibly corresponds to TRBD2 (6 bases). Germline V gene sequence: CDR1 SGHDT, CDR2 YYEEEE. The ends were cut back, 4 bases at V and 3 bases at J, with 8 bases in the middle. The CDR3 totals 12 residues. The CDR3 DNA is TGTGCCAGCAGCCGGAGGGACTACGAGCAGTACTTC. This sequence encodes CASSRRDYEQYF. The full variable domain, with the rest looked up from reference TRBV5-6 and TRBJ2-7, is DAGVTQSPTHLIKTRGQQVTLRCSPKSGHDTVSWYQQALGQGPQFIFQYYEEEERQRGNFPDRFSGHQFPNYSSELNVNALLLGDSALYLCASSRRDYEQYFGPGTRLTVT.

The V and J genes are TRBV28 and TRBJ2-7; 8 bases are shared with TRBD2. This CDR3 is 16 amino acids long. CDR1 is MDHEN and CDR2 is SYDVKM in the germline V gene. V lost 9 bases, J lost 6 bases, and 19 bases stayed unmatched. The CDR3 reads CASRDGRAVGWVEQYF. CDR3 bases: TGTGCCAGTCGTGACGGGAGGGCCGTGGGTTGGGTCGAGCAGTACTTC. Complete variable domain (other parts from reference TRBV28 and TRBJ2-7): DVKVTQSSRYLVKRTGEKVFLECVQDMDHENMFWYRQDPGLGLRLIYFSYDVKMKEKGDIPEGYSVSREKKERFSLILESASTNQTSMYLCASRDGRAVGWVEQYFGPGTRLTVT.